Sequencing of this T cell receptor beta chain was carried out in a study of shared clonotypes between healthy human individuals. Study findings and constraints: In general, naive subsets displayed greater estimated richness than memory subsets did. Sample collection involved blood only; tissue repertoires are likely different.

Clones were sequenced by immunoSEQ multiplex PCR, and TCRdb holds only the in-frame ones, with some missing. The sample has just over 2,000,000 clones, about 95% seen once. As regards this clone: Its cognate antigen is unknown.

CD45RO-negative cells were positively selected for CCR7, leaving out terminally differentiated effector memory CD45RA+ cells. Healthy HIV-negative adults with no recent acute infections or vaccinations were recruited as donors. The CDR3 is 14 residues long. V was clipped by 10 bases and J by 0 bases, with 16 bases between them. From germline, CDR1 is SGHVS and CDR2 FQNEAQ. J is TRBJ2-7 and V is TRBV7-8, with D perhaps TRBD2 (6 bases). The sequence was obtained from a man aged 18 to 29 in good health. Sequencing input: naive CD8+ T cells sorted from blood. CDR3 nucleotides: TGTGCCATCGGACCGACTAGGAGCTCCTACGAGCAGTACTTC. Translated: CAIGPTRSSYEQYF.